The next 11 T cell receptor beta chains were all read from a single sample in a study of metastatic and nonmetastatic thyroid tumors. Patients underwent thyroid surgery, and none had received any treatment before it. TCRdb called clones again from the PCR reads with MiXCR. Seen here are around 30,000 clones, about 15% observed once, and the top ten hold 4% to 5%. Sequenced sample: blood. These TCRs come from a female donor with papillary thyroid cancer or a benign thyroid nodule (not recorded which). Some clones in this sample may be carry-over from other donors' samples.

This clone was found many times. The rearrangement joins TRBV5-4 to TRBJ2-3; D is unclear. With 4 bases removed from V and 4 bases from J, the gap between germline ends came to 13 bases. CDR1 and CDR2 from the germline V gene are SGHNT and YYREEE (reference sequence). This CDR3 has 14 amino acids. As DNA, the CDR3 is TGTGCCAGCAGCCCCGGCTGGTTGGCAGATACGCAGTATTTT. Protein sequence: CASSPGWLADTQYF.

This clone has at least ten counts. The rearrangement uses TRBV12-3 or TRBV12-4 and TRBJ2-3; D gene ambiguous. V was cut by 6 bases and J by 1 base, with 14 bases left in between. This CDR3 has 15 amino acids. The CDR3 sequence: CASSRRAAGTDTQYF. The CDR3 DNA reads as TGTGCCAGCAGCCGCCGGGCCGCGGGCACAGATACGCAGTATTTT.

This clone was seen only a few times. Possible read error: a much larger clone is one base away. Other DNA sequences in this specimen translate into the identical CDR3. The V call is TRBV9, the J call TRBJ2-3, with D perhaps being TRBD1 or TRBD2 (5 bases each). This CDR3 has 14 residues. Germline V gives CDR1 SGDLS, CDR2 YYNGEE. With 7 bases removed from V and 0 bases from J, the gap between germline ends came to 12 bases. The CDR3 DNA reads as TGTGCCAGCGGGGGTGAAACTAGCACAGATACGCAGTATTTT. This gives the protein CASGGETSTDTQYF. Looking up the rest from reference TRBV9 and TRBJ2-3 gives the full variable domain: DSGVTQTPKHLITATGQRVTLRCSPRSGDLSVYWYQQSLDQGLQFLIQYYNGEERAKGNILERFSAQQFPDLHSELNLSSLELGDSALYFCASGGETSTDTQYFGPGTRLTVL.

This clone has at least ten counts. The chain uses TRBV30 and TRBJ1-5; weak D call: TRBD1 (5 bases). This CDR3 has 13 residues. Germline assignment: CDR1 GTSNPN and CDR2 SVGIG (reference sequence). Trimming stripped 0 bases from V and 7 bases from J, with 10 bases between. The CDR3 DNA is TGTGCCTGGAGTGTTTCGGGGACCCAGCCCCAGCATTTT. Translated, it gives CAWSVSGTQPQHF.

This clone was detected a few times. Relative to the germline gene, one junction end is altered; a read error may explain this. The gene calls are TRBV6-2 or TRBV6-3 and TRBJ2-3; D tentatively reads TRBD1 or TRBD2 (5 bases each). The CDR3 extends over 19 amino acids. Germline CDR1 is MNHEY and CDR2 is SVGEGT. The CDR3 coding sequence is TGCGCCAGCAGTTACCCTACCTATGTCGGGACGGCCAATCTAAATACGCAGTATTTT. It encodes CASSYPTYVGTANLNTQYF.

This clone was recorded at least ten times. The CDR3 DNA follows: TGCAGCGTCCAGGGCCCCAGGTGGACTGAAGCTTTCTTT. This encodes CSVQGPRWTEAFF. The chain links TRBV29-1 to TRBJ1-1; D might be TRBD1 (5 bases). The CDR3 loop spans 13 amino acids. The germline V and J ends were trimmed by 6 bases and 5 bases, with 16 bases remaining between them. From germline, CDR1 is SQVTM and CDR2 ANQGSEA.

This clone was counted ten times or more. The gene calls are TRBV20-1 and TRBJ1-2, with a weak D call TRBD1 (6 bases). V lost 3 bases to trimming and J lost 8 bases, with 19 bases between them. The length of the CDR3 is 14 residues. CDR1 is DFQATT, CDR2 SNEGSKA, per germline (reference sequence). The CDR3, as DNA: TGCAGTGCTAGCTTGCTAGGGGGGGTGGAAGGCTACACCTTC. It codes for CSASLLGGVEGYTF.

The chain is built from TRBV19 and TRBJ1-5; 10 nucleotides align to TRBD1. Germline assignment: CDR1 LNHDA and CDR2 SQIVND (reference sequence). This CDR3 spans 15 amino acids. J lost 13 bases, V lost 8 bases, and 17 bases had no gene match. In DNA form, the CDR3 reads TGTGCCAGTGGGACGACAGGGGGCCGGGGTCAGCATCAGCATTTT. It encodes CASGTTGGRGQHQHF.

The CDR3 protein is CASSLPGLAFNEQFF. The CDR3 DNA reads TGTGCCAGCAGTTTACCAGGACTAGCGTTCAATGAGCAGTTCTTC. The gene calls are TRBV28 and TRBJ2-1, with 9 bases that match TRBD2. Trimming at V came to 2 bases and at J to 6 bases, leaving 5 bases not matched to a gene. The CDR3 totals 15 residues. Looked up from germline, CDR1 is MDHEN and CDR2 is SYDVKM.

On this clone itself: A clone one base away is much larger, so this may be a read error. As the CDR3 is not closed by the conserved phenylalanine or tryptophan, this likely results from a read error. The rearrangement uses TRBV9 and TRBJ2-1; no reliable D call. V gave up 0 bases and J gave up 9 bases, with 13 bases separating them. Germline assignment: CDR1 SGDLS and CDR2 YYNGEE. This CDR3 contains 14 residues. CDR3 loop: CASSVAAGPGEQFY. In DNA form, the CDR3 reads TGTGCCAGCAGCGTAGCGGCTGGCCCAGGTGAGCAGTTCTAC.

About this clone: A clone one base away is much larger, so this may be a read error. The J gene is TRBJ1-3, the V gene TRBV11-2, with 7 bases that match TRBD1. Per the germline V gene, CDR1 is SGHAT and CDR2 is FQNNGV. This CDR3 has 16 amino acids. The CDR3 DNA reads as TGTGCCAGCAGCCCCCGACAGGGAAGCTCTGGAAGCACCATATATTTT. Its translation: CASSPRQGSSGSTIYF.